Sequencing of this T cell receptor (beta chain) was carried out in a study of identical twins. Whole-study results and caveats: In zero-insertion analyses, partial confounding could arise from invariant MAIT and iNKT cells. Shared out-of-frame alpha sequences (those common to twins) showed excess low generation probability. Fewer insertions characterized abundant cord blood beta clonotypes, whereas memory repertoires showed none.

Deletions cut 2 bases from V and 1 base from J, with 18 bases between. The CDR3 totals 17 residues. Germline V gene sequence: CDR1 SEHNR, CDR2 FQNEAQ (reference sequence). A universal primer site was added by template switching, and unique molecular identifiers were carried by the cDNA. TCRdb called the 5' RACE reads again in MiXCR, with one record for every CDR3 protein. The sample has about 1.7 million distinct CDR3 sequences, roughly a third seen once. Many counts were recorded for this clonotype. The antigen is unknown. Sequenced: cord blood. The TCR was taken from a newborn girl in good health. This chain connects TRBV7-9 to TRBJ2-7; D perhaps matches TRBD1 (5 bases). In DNA form, the CDR3 reads TGTGCCAGCAGCTTACTTATCTTGGACAAGGGATCCTACGAGCAGTACTTC. This translates into CASSLLILDKGSYEQYF.